This is a list of T cell receptor beta chains from one sample in a study of cytotoxic CD8 clonotypes in ibrutinib-treated CLL. The table came from immunoSEQ multiplex PCR; TCRdb's copy has only in-frame clones and leaves some out. The data contain 5,500 to 8,500 clones, roughly 70% of them singletons. Sequencing used PBMCs, obtained before ibrutinib treatment. Receptors were obtained from a human donor with chronic lymphocytic leukemia. CDR3s include the opening cysteine and the closing phenylalanine or tryptophan. The order of the fields is D gene, V gene, CDR3 length, J gene, clone size, CDR3 DNA, CDR3 protein. The D gene is left open where the match is weak. Clone sizes are given selectively: once, few, many, or a class where the clone is expanded.

.,TRBV5-4,12,TRBJ2-1,.,TGTGCCAGCAGATCGGCCCGGAATAAGCAGTTCTTC,CASRSARNKQFF
.,TRBV6-5,15,TRBJ1-4,.,TGTGCCAGCAGTTACTCAGCGTCAACTAATGAAAAACTGTTTTTT,CASSYSASTNEKLFF
.,TRBV19,15,TRBJ2-2,.,TGTGCCAGTAAGAACCGGGGGCCGAACACCGGGGAGCTGTTTTTT,CASKNRGPNTGELFF
.,TRBV5-1,15,TRBJ1-1,few,TGCGCCAGCAGCTTGTTCGGAAGTCACGACACTGAAGCTTTCTTT,CASSLFGSHDTEAFF
TRBD1,TRBV7-8,16,TRBJ2-7,.,TGTGCCAGCAGCTTACTTAGTGGGCAGGGGGCGTCCGAGCAGTACTTC,CASSLLSGQGASEQYF
.,TRBV10-3,12,TRBJ1-6,.,TGTGCCATCAGTGAGGTTCGAGGAACCCTCCACTTT,CAISEVRGTLHF
.,TRBV18,13,TRBJ2-1,.,TGTGCCAGCTCACCACCGCAGGGCAATGAGCAGTTCTTC,CASSPPQGNEQFF
TRBD1,TRBV28,15,TRBJ1-5,.,TGTGCCAGCAGCAATCCCGGACAGGATTTTCCGCCCCAGCATTTT,CASSNPGQDFPPQHF
.,TRBV19,13,TRBJ1-5,.,TGTGCCAGTAGTATCTCAAGGGGTCAGCCCCAGCATTTT,CASSISRGQPQHF
.,TRBV6-1,13,TRBJ1-5,.,TGTGCCAGCAGTGGACAGGCAAACCAGCCCCAGCATTTT,CASSGQANQPQHF
TRBD2,TRBV5-1,16,TRBJ2-1,few,TGCGCCAGCAGCCTGGAAAGGCCTAGCGGGGGCGATGAGCAGTTCTTC,CASSLERPSGGDEQFF
.,TRBV6-6,14,TRBJ1-5,.,TGTGCCAGCACGACGGGACCAAGCAATCCGCCCCAGCATTTT,CASTTGPSNPPQHF
.,TRBV14,12,TRBJ2-5,.,TGTGCCAGCAGCGCCTTCCAAGAGACCCAGTACTTC,CASSAFQETQYF
TRBD1,TRBV27,13,TRBJ1-2,.,TGTGCCAGCCGGACAGGGCCTAACTATGGCTACACCTTC,CASRTGPNYGYTF
.,TRBV18,13,TRBJ1-2,.,TGTGCCAGCTCACCAGCGAGAAACTATGGCTACACCTTC,CASSPARNYGYTF
TRBD2,TRBV7-9,14,TRBJ2-1,.,TGTGCCAGCAGCTCTGGCGGGAGGGGCAATGAGCAGTTCTTC,CASSSGGRGNEQFF
TRBD2,TRBV5-1,15,TRBJ2-1,.,TGCGCCAGCAGCTTGAGACTAGCGAGGGACAATGAGCAGTTCTTC,CASSLRLARDNEQFF
.,TRBV5-1,13,TRBJ1-1,.,TGCGCCAGCAGCTTGCCAGGGAACACTGAAGCTTTCTTT,CASSLPGNTEAFF
.,TRBV19,15,TRBJ1-5,.,TGTGCCAGTAGTATCCCCGGTCGGAGCAATCAGCCCCAGCATTTT,CASSIPGRSNQPQHF
.,TRBV11-2,15,TRBJ2-2,.,TGTGCCAGCAGCTGGGTCCAGGGGAACACCGGGGAGCTGTTTTTT,CASSWVQGNTGELFF
.,TRBV19,13,TRBJ1-5,.,TGTGCCAGTAGTATTTCAGGCAATCAGCCCCAGCATTTT,CASSISGNQPQHF
.,TRBV5-1,15,TRBJ1-4,.,TGCGCCAGCAGCCGGCAGCTCTCAACTAATGAAAAACTGTTTTTT,CASSRQLSTNEKLFF
TRBD2,TRBV29-1,14,TRBJ2-3,.,TGCAGCACCCTGGTCGGGGCCGCGGGAGACAATATATATTTT,CSTLVGAAGDNIYF
.,TRBV7-9,14,TRBJ1-5,few,TGTGCCAGCAGCAGCAGCAATAGAGATCAGCCCCAGCATTTT,CASSSSNRDQPQHF
TRBD2,TRBV6-1,17,TRBJ2-1,.,TGTGCCAGCAGTGCACCGGGACTAGCGCCCAAGCGGGATGAGCAGTTCTTC,CASSAPGLAPKRDEQFF
.,TRBV14,17,TRBJ2-2,.,TGTGCCAGCAGCCAAGGACTGATGCTTTCGAACACCGGGGAGCTGTTTTTT,CASSQGLMLSNTGELFF